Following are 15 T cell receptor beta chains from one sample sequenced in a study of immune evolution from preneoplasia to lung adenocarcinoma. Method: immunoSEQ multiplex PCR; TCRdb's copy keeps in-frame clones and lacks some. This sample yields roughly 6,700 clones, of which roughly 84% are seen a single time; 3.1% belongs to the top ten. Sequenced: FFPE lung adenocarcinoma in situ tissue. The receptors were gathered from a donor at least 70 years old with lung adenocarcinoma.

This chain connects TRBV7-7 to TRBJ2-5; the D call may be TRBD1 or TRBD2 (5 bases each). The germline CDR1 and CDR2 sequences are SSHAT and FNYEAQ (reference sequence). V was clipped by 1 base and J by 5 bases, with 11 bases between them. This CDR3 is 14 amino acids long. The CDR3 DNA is TGTGCCAGCAGCTTAGGACTGGGGGTGGAGACCCAGTACTTC. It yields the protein CASSLGLGVETQYF.

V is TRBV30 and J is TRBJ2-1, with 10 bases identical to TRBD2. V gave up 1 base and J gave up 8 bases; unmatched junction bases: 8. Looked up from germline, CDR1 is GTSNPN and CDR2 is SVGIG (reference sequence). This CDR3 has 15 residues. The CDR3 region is CAWSEERSGRYEQFF. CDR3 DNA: TGTGCCTGGAGTGAGGAGCGTAGCGGGAGGTATGAGCAGTTCTTC.

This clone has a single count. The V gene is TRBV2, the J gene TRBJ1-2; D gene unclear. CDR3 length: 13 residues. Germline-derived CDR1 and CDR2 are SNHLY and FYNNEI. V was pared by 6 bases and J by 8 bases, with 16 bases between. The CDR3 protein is CASSLTMTAGYTF. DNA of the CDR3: TGTGCCAGCAGCCTTACAATGACGGCGGGCTACACCTTC.

CDR3 protein: CASRGTGAQPQHF. In nucleotides, the CDR3 is TGCGCCAGCAGGGGAACAGGGGCTCAGCCCCAGCATTTT. The rearrangement uses TRBV10-2 and TRBJ1-5; 7 bases are a match to TRBD1. Losses at the gene ends were 6 bases for V and 6 bases for J; bases not matched to a gene: 5. Germline V gene lookup returns CDR1 WSHSY and CDR2 SAAADI. CDR3 length: 13 residues.

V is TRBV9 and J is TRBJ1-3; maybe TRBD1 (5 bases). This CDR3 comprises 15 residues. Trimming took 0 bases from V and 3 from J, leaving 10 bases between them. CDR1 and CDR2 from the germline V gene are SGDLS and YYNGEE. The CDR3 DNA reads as TGTGCCAGCAGCGTAGTTCCCCAGGGTGGAAACACCATATATTTT. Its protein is CASSVVPQGGNTIYF.

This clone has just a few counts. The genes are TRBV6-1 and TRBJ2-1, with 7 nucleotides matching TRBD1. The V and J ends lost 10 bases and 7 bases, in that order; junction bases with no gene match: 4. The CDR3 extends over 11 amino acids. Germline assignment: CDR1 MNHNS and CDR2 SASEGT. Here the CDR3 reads CATMTGNEQFF. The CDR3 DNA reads TGTGCCACCATGACAGGGAATGAGCAGTTCTTC.

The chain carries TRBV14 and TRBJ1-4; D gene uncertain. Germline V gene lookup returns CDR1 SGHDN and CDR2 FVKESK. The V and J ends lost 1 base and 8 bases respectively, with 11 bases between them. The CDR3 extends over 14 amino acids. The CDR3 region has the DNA TGTGCCAGCAGCCAAGTAAGGACTGGGGAAAAACTGTTTTTT. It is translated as CASSQVRTGEKLFF.

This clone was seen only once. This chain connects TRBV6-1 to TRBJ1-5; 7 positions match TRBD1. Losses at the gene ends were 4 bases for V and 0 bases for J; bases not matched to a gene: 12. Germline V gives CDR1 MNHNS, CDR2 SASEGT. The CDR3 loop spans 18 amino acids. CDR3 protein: CASSVPGQCPYSNQPQHF. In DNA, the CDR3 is TGTGCCAGCAGTGTCCCGGGACAGTGTCCCTATAGCAATCAGCCCCAGCATTTT.

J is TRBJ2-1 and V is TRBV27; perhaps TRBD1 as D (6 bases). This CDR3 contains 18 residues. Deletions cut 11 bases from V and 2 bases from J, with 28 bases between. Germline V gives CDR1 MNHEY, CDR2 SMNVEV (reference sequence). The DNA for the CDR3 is TGTGCCGGACCATCTCCGGTCCCTCACAGGGCCACCTACAATGAGCAGTTCTTC. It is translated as CAGPSPVPHRATYNEQFF.

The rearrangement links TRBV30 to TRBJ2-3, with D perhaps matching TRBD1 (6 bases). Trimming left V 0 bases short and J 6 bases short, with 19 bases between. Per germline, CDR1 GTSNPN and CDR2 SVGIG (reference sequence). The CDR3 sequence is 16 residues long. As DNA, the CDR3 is TGTGCCTGGAGTGTTCCCCATCGACAGGTTGGGGATACGCAGTATTTT. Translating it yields CAWSVPHRQVGDTQYF.

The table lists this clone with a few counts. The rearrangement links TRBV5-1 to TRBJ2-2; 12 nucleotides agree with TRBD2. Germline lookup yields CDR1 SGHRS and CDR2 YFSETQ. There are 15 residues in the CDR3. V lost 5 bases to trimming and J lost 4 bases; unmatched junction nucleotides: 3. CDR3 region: CASRPTSGSTGELFF. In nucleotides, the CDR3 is TGCGCCAGCAGACCGACTAGCGGGAGCACCGGGGAGCTGTTTTTT.

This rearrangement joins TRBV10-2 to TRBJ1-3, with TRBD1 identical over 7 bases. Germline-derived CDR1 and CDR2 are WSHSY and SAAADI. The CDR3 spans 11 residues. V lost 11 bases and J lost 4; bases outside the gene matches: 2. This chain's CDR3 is CAVQGGNTIYF. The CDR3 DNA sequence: TGCGCCGTACAGGGGGGAAACACCATATATTTT.

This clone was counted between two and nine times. The CDR3 loop reads CASSVGGARSGNTIYF. In nucleotides, the CDR3 is TGTGCCAGCAGCGTAGGGGGGGCGCGATCTGGAAACACCATATATTTT. J is TRBJ1-3 and V is TRBV9, with D perhaps TRBD1 (6 bases). CDR3 length: 16 residues. The V end lost 0 bases, the J end lost 1 base, and 11 bases lay between the germline ends. The germline gives CDR1 SGDLS, CDR2 YYNGEE.

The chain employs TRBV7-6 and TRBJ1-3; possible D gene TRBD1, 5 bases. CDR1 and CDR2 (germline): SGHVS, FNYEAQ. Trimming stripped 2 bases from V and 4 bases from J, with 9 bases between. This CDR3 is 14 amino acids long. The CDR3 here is CASSLLGPGNTIYF. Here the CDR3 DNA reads TGTGCCAGCAGCTTACTGGGGCCCGGAAACACCATATATTTT.

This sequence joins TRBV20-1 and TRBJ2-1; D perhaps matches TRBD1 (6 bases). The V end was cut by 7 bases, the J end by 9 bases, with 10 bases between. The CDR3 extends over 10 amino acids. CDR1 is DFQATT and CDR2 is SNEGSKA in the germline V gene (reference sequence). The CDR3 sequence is CSVGAPEQFF. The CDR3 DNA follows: TGCAGTGTGGGGGCACCTGAGCAGTTCTTC.